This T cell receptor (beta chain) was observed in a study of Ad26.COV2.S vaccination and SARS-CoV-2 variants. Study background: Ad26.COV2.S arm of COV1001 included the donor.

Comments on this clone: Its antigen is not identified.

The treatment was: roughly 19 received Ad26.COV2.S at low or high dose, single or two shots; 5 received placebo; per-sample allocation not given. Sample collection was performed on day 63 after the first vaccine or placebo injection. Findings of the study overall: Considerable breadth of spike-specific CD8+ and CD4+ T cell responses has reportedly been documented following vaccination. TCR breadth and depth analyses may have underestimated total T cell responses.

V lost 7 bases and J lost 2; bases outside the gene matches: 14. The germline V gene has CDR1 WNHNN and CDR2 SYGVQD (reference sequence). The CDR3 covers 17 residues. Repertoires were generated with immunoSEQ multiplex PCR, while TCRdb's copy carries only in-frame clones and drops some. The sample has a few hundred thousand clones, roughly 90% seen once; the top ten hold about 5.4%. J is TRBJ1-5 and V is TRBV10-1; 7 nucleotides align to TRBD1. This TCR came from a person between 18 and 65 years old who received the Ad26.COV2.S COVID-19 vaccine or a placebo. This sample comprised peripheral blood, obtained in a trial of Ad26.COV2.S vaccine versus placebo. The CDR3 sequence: CASMNLTGLIGNQPQHF. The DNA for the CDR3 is TGCGCCAGCATGAACCTGACAGGGCTTATAGGCAATCAGCCCCAGCATTTT.